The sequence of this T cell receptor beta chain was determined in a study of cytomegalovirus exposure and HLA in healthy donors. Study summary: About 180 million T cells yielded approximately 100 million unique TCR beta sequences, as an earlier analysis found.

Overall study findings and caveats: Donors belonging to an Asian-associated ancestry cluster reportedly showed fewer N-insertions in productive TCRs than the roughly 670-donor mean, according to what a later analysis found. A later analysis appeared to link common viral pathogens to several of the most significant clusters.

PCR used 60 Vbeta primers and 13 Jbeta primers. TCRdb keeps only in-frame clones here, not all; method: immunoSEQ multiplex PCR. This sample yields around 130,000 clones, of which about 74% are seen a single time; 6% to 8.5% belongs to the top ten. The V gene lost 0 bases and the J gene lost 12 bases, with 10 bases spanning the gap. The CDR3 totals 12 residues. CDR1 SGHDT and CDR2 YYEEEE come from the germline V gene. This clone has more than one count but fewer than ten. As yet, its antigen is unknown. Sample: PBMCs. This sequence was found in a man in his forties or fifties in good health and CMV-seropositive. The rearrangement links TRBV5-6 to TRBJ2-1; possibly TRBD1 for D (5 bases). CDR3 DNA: TGTGCCAGCAGCTTGGTAGGTAGGGGGCAGTTCTTC. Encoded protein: CASSLVGRGQFF.